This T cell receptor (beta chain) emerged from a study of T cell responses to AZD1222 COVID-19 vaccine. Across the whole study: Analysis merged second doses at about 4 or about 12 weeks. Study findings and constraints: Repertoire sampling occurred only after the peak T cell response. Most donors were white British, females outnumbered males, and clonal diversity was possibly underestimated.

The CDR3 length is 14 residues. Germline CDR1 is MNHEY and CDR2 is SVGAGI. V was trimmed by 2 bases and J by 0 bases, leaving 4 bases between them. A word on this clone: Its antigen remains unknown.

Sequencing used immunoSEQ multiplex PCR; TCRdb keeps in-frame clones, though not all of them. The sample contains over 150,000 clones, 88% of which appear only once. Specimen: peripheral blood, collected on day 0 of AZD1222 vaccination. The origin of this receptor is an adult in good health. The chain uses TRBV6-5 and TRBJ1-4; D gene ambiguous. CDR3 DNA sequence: TGTGCCAGCAGTTACAGTGCAACTAATGAAAAACTGTTTTTT. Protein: CASSYSATNEKLFF.